The 11 T cell receptor beta chains below come from one sample, sequenced in a study of pediatric ulcerative colitis. Assay: immunoSEQ multiplex PCR; the TCRdb copy retains only in-frame clones and omits some. The data show more than 50,000 clones, 85% to 90% seen once. The sequencing input was blood. The source is a boy aged 10-17 years who was a control in a study of pediatric ulcerative colitis.

The J gene is TRBJ1-2, the V gene TRBV11-2; no firm D call. V was pared by 2 bases and J by 3 bases, with 7 bases between. The CDR3 has 13 residues. Germline V gene sequence: CDR1 SGHAT, CDR2 FQNNGV. CDR3 protein: CASSLLRDYGYTF. CDR3 DNA: TGTGCCAGCAGCTTATTAAGAGACTATGGCTACACCTTC.

This chain connects TRBV29-1 to TRBJ2-1; D unresolved. V lost 2 bases, J lost 8 bases, and 10 bases lay in between. CDR3 length equals 12 residues. Germline values: CDR1 SQVTM, CDR2 ANQGSEA. CDR3 sequence reads: CSVERETDEQFF. CDR3 sequence (DNA): TGCAGCGTTGAAAGGGAAACGGATGAGCAGTTCTTC.

The chain joins TRBV11-2 to TRBJ2-1; TRBD2 matches 7 bases. The CDR3 is 16 residues long. Losses at the gene ends were 4 bases for V and 4 bases for J; bases not matched to a gene: 10. Germline V CDR1 and CDR2: SGHAT, FQNNGV. The CDR3 is CASSSTGGLGYNEQFF. In nucleotides, the CDR3 is TGTGCCAGCAGCTCCACGGGAGGCTTGGGATACAATGAGCAGTTCTTC.

The rearrangement links TRBV4-2 to TRBJ1-1; D gene uncertain. Germline values: CDR1 LGHNA, CDR2 YNFKEQ. V dropped 1 base and J dropped 2 bases, with 17 bases sitting between them. This CDR3 has 17 residues. The chain's CDR3 is CASSQVGLLTFNTEAFF. CDR3 DNA sequence: TGTGCCAGCAGCCAAGTTGGTCTATTGACCTTTAACACTGAAGCTTTCTTT.

The V gene is TRBV7-8, the J gene TRBJ1-5, with a tentative D call TRBD1 (5 bases). V was trimmed by 0 bases and J by 1 base, leaving 13 bases between them. CDR3 length equals 17 residues. The germline gives CDR1 SGHVS, CDR2 FQNEAQ. As DNA, the CDR3 is TGTGCCAGCAGCTTAGCGGGACTGAGGCGGAGCAATCAGCCCCAGCATTTT. Translation gives CASSLAGLRRSNQPQHF.

The chain has TRBV28 and TRBJ2-2; D is unclear. CDR1 and CDR2 (germline): MDHEN, SYDVKM. CDR3 length: 15 residues. Deletions cut 3 bases from V and 5 bases from J, with 13 bases between. CDR3 nucleotide sequence: TGTGCCAGCAGTTTCAGTACTCGCGGAACCGGGGAGCTGTTTTTT. Amino acid sequence: CASSFSTRGTGELFF.

The chain has TRBV19 and TRBJ1-2; the D gene is possibly TRBD1 (5 bases). The V gene lost 5 bases and the J gene lost 4 bases, with 11 bases spanning the gap. This CDR3 region has 13 residues. Germline-derived CDR1 and CDR2 are LNHDA and SQIVND (reference sequence). CDR3 residues: CASSWGTIYGYTF. CDR3 in DNA: TGTGCCAGTAGTTGGGGCACCATCTATGGCTACACCTTC.

In the case of this clone: Other DNA sequences in the same sample also yield this CDR3. The chain recombines TRBV5-1 with TRBJ2-3, with a tentative D call TRBD2 (5 bases). CDR3 length equals 14 residues. Germline CDR1 and CDR2: SGHRS and YFSETQ. With 0 bases removed from V and 0 bases from J, the gap between germline ends came to 5 bases. Here the CDR3 DNA reads TGCGCCAGCAGCTTGGGCGGGAGCACAGATACGCAGTATTTT. This gives the protein CASSLGGSTDTQYF.

The chain is built from TRBV12-5 and TRBJ1-5, with 11 bases aligning to TRBD1. J gave up 0 bases and V 5 bases, and 6 bases lay outside the gene matches. The V gene's germline CDR1 is LGHNT and CDR2 FRNRAP. The CDR3 sequence is 17 residues long. The CDR3 spells CASGTGTGGYSNQPQHF. CDR3 DNA sequence: TGTGCTAGTGGTACGGGGACAGGGGGATATAGCAATCAGCCCCAGCATTTT.

The gene calls are TRBV19 and TRBJ1-1, with unresolved D. CDR3 length: 12 residues. With 6 bases removed from V and 5 bases from J, the gap between germline ends came to 10 bases. CDR1 and CDR2 (germline): LNHDA, SQIVND (reference sequence). The CDR3 region has the DNA TGTGCCAGTAGGTATGGGAGTACTGAAGCTTTCTTT. Amino acid sequence: CASRYGSTEAFF. The whole variable domain, remainder taken from reference TRBV19 and TRBJ1-1, is DGGITQSPKYLFRKEGQNVTLSCEQNLNHDAMYWYRQDPGQGLRLIYYSQIVNDFQKGDIAEGYSVSREKKESFPLTVTSAQKNPTAFYLCASRYGSTEAFFGQGTRLTVV.

This clone has a handful of counts. DNA of the CDR3: TGTGCCAGCAGCGCCGCGTATAGGGGGGGAGAGACCCAGTACTTC. This gives the protein CASSAAYRGGETQYF. The chain couples TRBV9 to TRBJ2-5, with D possibly TRBD2 on 7 matching bases. CDR1 is SGDLS, CDR2 YYNGEE, per germline. The CDR3 length is 15 residues. V gave up 3 bases and J gave up 4 bases, with 16 bases separating them. The variable domain in full, completed from reference TRBV9 and TRBJ2-5, reads DSGVTQTPKHLITATGQRVTLRCSPRSGDLSVYWYQQSLDQGLQFLIQYYNGEERAKGNILERFSAQQFPDLHSELNLSSLELGDSALYFCASSAAYRGGETQYFGPGTRLLVL.